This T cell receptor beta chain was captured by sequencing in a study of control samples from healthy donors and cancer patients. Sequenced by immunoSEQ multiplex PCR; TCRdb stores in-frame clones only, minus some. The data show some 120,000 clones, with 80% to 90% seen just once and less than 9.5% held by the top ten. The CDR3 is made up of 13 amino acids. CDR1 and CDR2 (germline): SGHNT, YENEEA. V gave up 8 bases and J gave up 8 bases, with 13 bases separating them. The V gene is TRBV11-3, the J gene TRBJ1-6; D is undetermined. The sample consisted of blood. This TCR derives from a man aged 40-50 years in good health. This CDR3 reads CASCPRPDSPLHF. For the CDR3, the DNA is TGTGCCAGCTGCCCCCGCCCGGATTCACCCCTCCACTTT.